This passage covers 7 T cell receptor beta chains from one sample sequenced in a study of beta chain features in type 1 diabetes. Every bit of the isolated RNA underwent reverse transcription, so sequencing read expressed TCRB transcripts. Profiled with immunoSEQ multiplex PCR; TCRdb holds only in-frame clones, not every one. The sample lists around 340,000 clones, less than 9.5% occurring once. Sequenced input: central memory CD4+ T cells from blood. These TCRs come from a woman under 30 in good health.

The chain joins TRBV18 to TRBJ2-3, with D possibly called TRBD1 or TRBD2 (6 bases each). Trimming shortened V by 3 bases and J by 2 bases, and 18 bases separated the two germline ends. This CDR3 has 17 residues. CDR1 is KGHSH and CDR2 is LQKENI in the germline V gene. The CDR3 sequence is CASSPLPPGANTDTQYF. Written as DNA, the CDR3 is TGTGCCAGCTCACCGTTACCCCCGGGGGCCAACACAGATACGCAGTATTTT.

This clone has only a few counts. Here the CDR3 reads CASSLRRDTEAFF. For the CDR3, the DNA is TGTGCCAGCAGCTTACGGCGGGACACTGAAGCTTTCTTT. The chain has TRBV7-9 and TRBJ1-1; D not resolved. V lost 2 bases to trimming and J lost 3 bases, with 7 bases between them. CDR1 is SEHNR, CDR2 FQNEAQ, per germline (reference sequence). The CDR3 contains 13 residues.

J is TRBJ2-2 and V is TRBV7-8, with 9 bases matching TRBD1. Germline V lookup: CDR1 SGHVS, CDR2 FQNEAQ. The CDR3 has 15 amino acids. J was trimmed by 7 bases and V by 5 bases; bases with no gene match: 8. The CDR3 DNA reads TGTGCCAGCAGCCCCTGGACAGGGGTCGGCGGGGAGCTGTTTTTT. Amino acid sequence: CASSPWTGVGGELFF.

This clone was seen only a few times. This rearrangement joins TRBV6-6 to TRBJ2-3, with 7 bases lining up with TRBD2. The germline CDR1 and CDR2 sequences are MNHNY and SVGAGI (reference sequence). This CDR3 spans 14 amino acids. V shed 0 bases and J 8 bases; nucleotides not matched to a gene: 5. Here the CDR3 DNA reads TGTGCCAGCAGTTACTCGGGCGGCGGGAGTACGCAGTATTTT. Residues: CASSYSGGGSTQYF.

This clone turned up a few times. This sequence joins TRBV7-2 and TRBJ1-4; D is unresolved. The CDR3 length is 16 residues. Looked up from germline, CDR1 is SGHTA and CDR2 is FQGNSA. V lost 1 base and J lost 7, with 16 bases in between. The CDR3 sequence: CASSLEFVSYSEKLFF. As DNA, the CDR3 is TGTGCCAGCAGCTTAGAATTTGTGTCTTACAGTGAAAAACTGTTTTTT.

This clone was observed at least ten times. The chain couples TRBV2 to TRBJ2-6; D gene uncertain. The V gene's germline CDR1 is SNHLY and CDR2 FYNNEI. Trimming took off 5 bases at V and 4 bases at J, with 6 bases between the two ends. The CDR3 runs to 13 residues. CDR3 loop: CASSPTGANVLTF. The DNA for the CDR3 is TGTGCCAGCAGTCCGACAGGGGCCAACGTCCTGACTTTC.

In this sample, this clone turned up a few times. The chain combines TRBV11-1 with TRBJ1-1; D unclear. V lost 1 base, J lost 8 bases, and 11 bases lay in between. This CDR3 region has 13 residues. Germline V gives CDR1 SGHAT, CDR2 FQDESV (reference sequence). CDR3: CASSLERGREAFF. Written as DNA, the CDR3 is TGTGCCAGCAGCTTAGAGAGAGGAAGGGAAGCTTTCTTT.